The 24 T cell receptor beta chains presented below share a single source sample, sequenced in a study of read filtering for tumor transcriptome and immune sequencing. The library was built from roughly 400 ng RNA with molecular barcoded adaptors for alpha/delta and beta/gamma chains. TCRdb itself ran the reads through MiXCR, one entry per CDR3 protein. The table shows around 20,000 distinct CDR3 sequences, with around 21% occurring only once. The sample was a population of CD138-negative cells sorted from bone marrow. The receptor source for this set is a donor at least 40 years old with multiple myeloma.

This chain joins TRBV20-1 and TRBJ2-5, with 7 bases that match TRBD1. This CDR3 region has 13 residues. Germline-derived CDR1 and CDR2 are DFQATT and SNEGSKA (reference sequence). The ends lost 6 bases at V and 2 bases at J; junction bases unmatched: 6. The CDR3 loop is CSAGQTGQETQYF. The DNA for the CDR3 is TGCAGTGCCGGGCAGACAGGGCAAGAGACCCAGTACTTC.

The chain carries TRBV5-6 and TRBJ1-4; D is undetermined. Germline CDR1 SGHDT, CDR2 YYEEEE. The length of the CDR3 is 15 residues. Trimming took 0 bases from V and 7 from J, leaving 13 bases between them. DNA of the CDR3: TGTGCCAGCAGCTTGGTGTGGGCGACGAGTGAAAAACTGTTTTTT. Protein: CASSLVWATSEKLFF.

A note on this clonotype: This may come from a read error, since a much larger clone is one base off. As the CDR3 is not closed by the conserved phenylalanine or tryptophan, this likely results from a read error. The rearrangement joins TRBV20-1 to TRBJ2-2; the match to TRBD1 covers 9 bases. The CDR3 runs to 16 residues. Germline V gene sequence: CDR1 DFQATT, CDR2 SNEGSKA (reference sequence). The CDR3 region has the DNA TGCAGTGCTCGAGACAGGGGGTGGGAAGGGACCGGGGAGCTGTTTCTT. Its protein product is CSARDRGWEGTGELFL.

This clonotype was found a few times. The chain couples TRBV5-1 to TRBJ1-5; D perhaps matches TRBD1 (6 bases). Germline V gene lookup returns CDR1 SGHRS and CDR2 YFSETQ. Deletions cut 3 bases from V and 5 bases from J, with 12 bases between. This CDR3 spans 14 amino acids. CDR3 coding DNA: TGCGCCAGCAGCTCAGGGGAGGTGGATCAGCCCCAGCATTTT. Translating it yields CASSSGEVDQPQHF.

The table lists this clonotype with many counts. Possible read error: a much larger clone is one base away. This rearrangement joins TRBV12-3 or TRBV12-4 to TRBJ1-1; tentatively, D is TRBD1 (5 bases). The CDR3 covers 13 residues. The ends were cut back, 6 bases at V and 10 bases at J, with 18 bases in the middle. The CDR3 nucleotides are TGTGCCAGCAGATCGGACACCGGTAAGGTAGCTTTCTTT. Its protein product is CASRSDTGKVAFF.

To note about this clonotype: A much larger clone is a single base away; this may be a read error. The CDR3 sequence is CASGTRDKAYEQYF. The CDR3 nucleotides read TGTGCCAGCGGCACGAGGGACAAAGCCTACGAGCAGTACTTC. The rearrangement uses TRBV7-2 and TRBJ2-7; D might be TRBD1 (6 bases). V shed 8 bases and J shed 2 bases, with 16 bases lying between them. Germline V CDR1 and CDR2: SGHTA, FQGNSA. The CDR3 runs 14 residues.

This clonotype is categorized as medium-sized. The V call is TRBV28, the J call TRBJ2-4; 10 bases align to TRBD2. Unmatched junction bases numbered 6, after V lost 4 bases and J lost 3 bases. Germline assignment: CDR1 MDHEN and CDR2 SYDVKM. This CDR3 comprises 16 residues. The CDR3 sequence: CASSSPSGSGKNIQYF. CDR3 bases: TGTGCCAGCAGTTCCCCTAGCGGGAGCGGCAAAAACATTCAGTACTTC.

This clonotype qualifies as medium-sized. The V and J genes are TRBV29-1 and TRBJ2-3; D may be TRBD1 or TRBD2 (5 bases each). Per germline, CDR1 SQVTM and CDR2 ANQGSEA. The CDR3 totals 13 residues. V lost 5 bases, J lost 4 bases, and 13 bases lay in between. The CDR3 DNA is TGCAGCGTTCCGGGACGGAGAGCAGATACGCAGTATTTT. The encoded protein is CSVPGRRADTQYF.

As concerns this clonotype: At one of its ends the junction is not consistent with the germline gene, which may arise from a read error. The CDR3 is CACSLGAWDRGTEAFF. Written as DNA, the CDR3 is TGTGCCTGCAGCTTAGGAGCGTGGGACAGGGGCACTGAAGCTTTCTTT. The V call is TRBV7-8, the J call TRBJ1-1; TRBD1 aligns across 10 bases. CDR3 length: 16 residues. The germline gives CDR1 SGHVS, CDR2 FQNEAQ.

This clonotype showed up just a few times. The chain joins TRBV28 to TRBJ2-2; no reliable D call. There are 13 residues in the CDR3. V lost 1 base and J lost 7, with 7 bases in between. The V gene's germline CDR1 is MDHEN and CDR2 SYDVKM. CDR3 residues: CASSLSVLGELFF. The CDR3 nucleotides read TGTGCCAGCAGTTTATCGGTTCTCGGGGAGCTGTTTTTT.

This clonotype was counted between two and nine times. This sequence joins TRBV19 and TRBJ2-3; TRBD1 might be the D (6 bases). Germline assignment: CDR1 LNHDA and CDR2 SQIVND (reference sequence). The germline V and J ends were trimmed by 6 bases and 6 bases, with 13 bases remaining between them. The CDR3 spans 13 residues. CDR3 coding DNA: TGTGCCAGTAGAGGGCAGGGGATGGATACGCAGTATTTT. Its protein is CASRGQGMDTQYF.

This clonotype appeared many times. The chain uses TRBV29-1 and TRBJ1-2; possibly TRBD1 for D (5 bases). The CDR3 consists of 12 residues. Per the germline V gene, CDR1 is SQVTM and CDR2 is ANQGSEA. The germline V and J ends were trimmed by 1 base and 7 bases, with 10 bases remaining between them. The CDR3, as DNA: TGCAGCGTTGAAGTGGACATAAGTGGCTACACCTTC. The encoded protein is CSVEVDISGYTF.

By proportion, this clonotype is medium-sized. The gene calls are TRBV5-1 and TRBJ2-1, with 11 bases fitting TRBD2. In germline, CDR1 is SGHRS, CDR2 YFSETQ. With V trimmed by 3 bases and J by 9 bases, 11 bases remained unmatched. The CDR3 contains 16 residues. CDR3 DNA: TGCGCCAGCAGCTACTTCGGGACTAGCGGATCCAGTGAGCAGTTCTTC. It yields the protein CASSYFGTSGSSEQFF.

In DNA, the CDR3 is TGCAGCGTCCTGAGGCGGGGGGCTCCCTTACGGCATGAGCAGTTCTTC. Translating gives CSVLRRGAPLRHEQFF. This chain uses TRBV29-1 with TRBJ2-1, with 8 bases lining up with TRBD2. V shed 6 bases and J 8 bases; nucleotides not matched to a gene: 18. This CDR3 comprises 16 residues. CDR1 is SQVTM and CDR2 is ANQGSEA in the germline V gene.

This clonotype turned up a few times. V gene TRBV7-3 combines with J gene TRBJ2-7, with D perhaps matching TRBD1 (5 bases). Trimming took 2 bases from V and 9 from J, leaving 11 bases between them. The CDR3 runs to 12 residues. CDR1 SGHTA and CDR2 FQGTGA come from the germline V gene. CDR3 sequence: CASSLQGGRQYF. In nucleotides, the CDR3 is TGTGCCAGCAGCTTACAGGGTGGAAGGCAGTACTTC.

This clonotype was observed a few times. V gene TRBV7-8 combines with J gene TRBJ2-7, with TRBD2 as a possible D gene (6 bases). Germline CDR1 SGHVS, CDR2 FQNEAQ. Trimming removed 5 bases at V and 2 bases at J, with 16 bases between. CDR3 length: 15 amino acids. The CDR3 DNA is TGTGCCAGCAGCCCCTCCCTAGCGCAAACCTACGAGCAGTACTTC. This sequence encodes CASSPSLAQTYEQYF.

The CDR3 DNA reads TGTGCCAGTAGTAAGGCCGGCAGGGTCGAGACCCAGTACTTC. Its protein product is CASSKAGRVETQYF. This chain connects TRBV19 to TRBJ2-5; D possibly corresponds to TRBD1 (5 bases). The V gene's germline CDR1 is LNHDA and CDR2 SQIVND (reference sequence). The CDR3 runs to 14 residues. V was shortened by 4 bases and J by 5 bases, with 14 bases between the two germline ends.

This clonotype was seen ten or more times. The chain has TRBV29-1 and TRBJ2-1, with D perhaps TRBD2 (6 bases). V lost 8 bases to trimming and J lost 5 bases, with 16 bases between them. Germline CDR1 and CDR2: SQVTM and ANQGSEA. This CDR3 has 13 residues. CDR3: CSSIVGGNNEQFF. The CDR3 DNA reads as TGCAGCTCGATAGTCGGGGGAAACAATGAGCAGTTCTTC.

The chain recombines TRBV7-6 with TRBJ1-6, with no clear D. Trimming cost V 2 bases and J 0 bases, with 8 bases left between them. The CDR3 sequence is 16 residues long. Germline V gene data show CDR1 as SGHVS and CDR2 as FNYEAQ. The CDR3 bases are TGTGCCAGCAGCTTAATGGCCAGCTCCTATAATTCACCCCTCCACTTT. Translated: CASSLMASSYNSPLHF. Full variable domain (outside the CDR3, taken from reference TRBV7-6 and TRBJ1-6): GAGVSQSPRYKVTKRGQDVALRCDPISGHVSLYWYRQALGQGPEFLTYFNYEAQQDKSGLPNDRFSAERPEGSISTLTIQRTEQRDSAMYRCASSLMASSYNSPLHFGNGTRLTVT.

Of note for this clonotype: A single base separates this from a much larger clone, so it may be a read error. The chain recombines TRBV29-1 with TRBJ2-3; D possibly corresponds to TRBD1 (5 bases). In germline, CDR1 is SQVTM, CDR2 ANQGSEA. CDR3 size: 13 residues. CDR3 DNA sequence: TGCAGCGTTGATGGAGAAAACACAGGTACGCAGTATTTT. Amino acid sequence: CSVDGENTGTQYF.

CDR3 bases: TGTGCTAGTGGTTCCATGTATGAGCAGTTCTTC. This encodes CASGSMYEQFF. The V call is TRBV12-5, the J call TRBJ2-1; D ambiguous. The V gene lost 4 bases and the J gene lost 8 bases, with 6 bases spanning the gap. The CDR3 has 11 residues. Germline CDR1 reads LGHNT; CDR2 reads FRNRAP.

Note on this clonotype: Possible read error: a much larger clone is one base away. The V call is TRBV3-1, the J call TRBJ2-6; 7 bases agree with TRBD1. Germline CDR1 is LGHDT and CDR2 is YNNKEL (reference sequence). The length of the CDR3 is 17 residues. Losses at the gene ends were 4 bases for V and 0 bases for J; bases not matched to a gene: 6. The CDR3 DNA reads TGTGCCAGCAGCCTCAGGACAGGCAACTCTGGGGCCAACGTCCTGACTTTC. This codes for CASSLRTGNSGANVLTF.

The sample holds many counts of this clonotype. The chain carries TRBV11-2 and TRBJ1-2, with D hard to call. V was trimmed by 5 bases and J by 4 bases, leaving 8 bases between them. The CDR3 consists of 12 residues. Germline V gene lookup returns CDR1 SGHAT and CDR2 FQNNGV. The CDR3 sequence is CASSPSGYGYTF. CDR3 nucleotides: TGTGCCAGCAGCCCGAGCGGCTATGGCTACACCTTC.

This clonotype was counted once. With a much larger clone just one base away, this may be a read error. The gene calls are TRBV19 and TRBJ2-3; perhaps TRBD2 as D (5 bases). Germline V gene data show CDR1 as LNHDA and CDR2 as SQIVND (reference sequence). The V end was cut by 4 bases, the J end by 4 bases, with 18 bases between. This CDR3 has 16 amino acids. CDR3: CASSKEAGKRADTQYF. The CDR3 DNA sequence: TGTGCCAGTAGTAAGGAGGCAGGTAAAAGAGCAGATACGCAGTATTTT.